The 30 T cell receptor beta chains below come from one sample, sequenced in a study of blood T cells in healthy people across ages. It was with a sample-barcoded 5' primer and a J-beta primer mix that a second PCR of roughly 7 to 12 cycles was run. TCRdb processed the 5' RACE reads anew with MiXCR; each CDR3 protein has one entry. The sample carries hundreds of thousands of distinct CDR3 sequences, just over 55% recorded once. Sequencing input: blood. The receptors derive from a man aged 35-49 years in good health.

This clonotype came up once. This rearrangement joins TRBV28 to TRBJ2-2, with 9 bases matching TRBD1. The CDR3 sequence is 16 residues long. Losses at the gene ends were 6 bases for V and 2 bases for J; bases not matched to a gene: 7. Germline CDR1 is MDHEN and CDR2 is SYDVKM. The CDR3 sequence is CASSPGTGLNTGELFF. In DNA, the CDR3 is TGTGCCAGCAGCCCCGGGACAGGGCTTAACACCGGGGAGCTGTTTTTT.

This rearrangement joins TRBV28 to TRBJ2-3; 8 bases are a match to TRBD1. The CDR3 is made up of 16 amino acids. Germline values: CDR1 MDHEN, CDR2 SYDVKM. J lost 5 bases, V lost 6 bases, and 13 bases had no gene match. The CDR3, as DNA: TGTGCCAGCAGCCTCTCAGGGGGCGCCCTTTTAGATACGCAGTATTTT. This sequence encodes CASSLSGGALLDTQYF. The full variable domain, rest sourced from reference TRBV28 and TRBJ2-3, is DVKVTQSSRYLVKRTGEKVFLECVQDMDHENMFWYRQDPGLGLRLIYFSYDVKMKEKGDIPEGYSVSREKKERFSLILESASTNQTSMYLCASSLSGGALLDTQYFGPGTRLTVL.

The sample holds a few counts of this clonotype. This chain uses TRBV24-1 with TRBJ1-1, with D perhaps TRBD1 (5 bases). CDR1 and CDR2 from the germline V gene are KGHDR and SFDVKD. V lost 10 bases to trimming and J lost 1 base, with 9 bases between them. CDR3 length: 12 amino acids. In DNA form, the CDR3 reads TGTGCCACGCGCACAGGGAACACTGAAGCTTTCTTT. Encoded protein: CATRTGNTEAFF.

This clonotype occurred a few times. Here the CDR3 reads CASSLGDKNIQYF. The DNA of the CDR3 is TGTGCCAGCAGTTTAGGTGACAAAAACATTCAGTACTTC. The V and J genes are TRBV27 and TRBJ2-4; D not resolved. CDR1 and CDR2 from the germline V gene are MNHEY and SMNVEV (reference sequence). The CDR3 sequence is 13 residues long. Trimming pared 2 bases from V and 3 bases from J, leaving 5 bases between.

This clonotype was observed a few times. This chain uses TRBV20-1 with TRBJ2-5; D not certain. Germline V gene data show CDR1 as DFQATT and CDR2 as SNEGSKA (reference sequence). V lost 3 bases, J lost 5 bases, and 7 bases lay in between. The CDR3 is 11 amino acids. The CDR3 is CSARDMETQYF. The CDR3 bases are TGCAGTGCTAGGGATATGGAGACCCAGTACTTC.

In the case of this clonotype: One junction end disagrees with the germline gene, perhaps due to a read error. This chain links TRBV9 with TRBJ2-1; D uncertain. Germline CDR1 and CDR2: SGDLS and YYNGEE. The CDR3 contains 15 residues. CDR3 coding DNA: TGCGCCAGCAGCGTTGGTGGGGATCGCTACAATGAGCAGTTCTTC. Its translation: CASSVGGDRYNEQFF. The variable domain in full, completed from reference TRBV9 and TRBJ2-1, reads DSGVTQTPKHLITATGQRVTLRCSPRSGDLSVYWYQQSLDQGLQFLIQYYNGEERAKGNILERFSAQQFPDLHSELNLSSLELGDSALYFCASSVGGDRYNEQFFGPGTRLTVL.

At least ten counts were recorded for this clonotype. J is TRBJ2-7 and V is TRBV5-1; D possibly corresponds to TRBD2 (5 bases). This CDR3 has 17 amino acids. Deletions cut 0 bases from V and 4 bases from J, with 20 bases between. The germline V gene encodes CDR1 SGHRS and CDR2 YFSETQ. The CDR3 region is CASSLEVAAEEKYEQYF. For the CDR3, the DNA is TGCGCCAGCAGCTTGGAAGTAGCAGCGGAAGAAAAGTACGAGCAGTACTTC.

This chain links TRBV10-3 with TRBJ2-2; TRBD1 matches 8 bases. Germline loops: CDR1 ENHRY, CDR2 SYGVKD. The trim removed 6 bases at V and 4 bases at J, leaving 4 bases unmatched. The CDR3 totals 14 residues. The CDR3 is CAIRDRGGTGELFF. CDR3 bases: TGTGCCATCAGAGACAGGGGTGGCACCGGGGAGCTGTTTTTT.

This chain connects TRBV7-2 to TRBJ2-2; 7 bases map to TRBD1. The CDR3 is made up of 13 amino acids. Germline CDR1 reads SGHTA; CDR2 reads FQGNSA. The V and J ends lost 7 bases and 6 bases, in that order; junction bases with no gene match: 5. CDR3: CASTHDRAGELFF. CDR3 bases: TGTGCCAGCACCCACGACAGGGCCGGGGAGCTGTTTTTT. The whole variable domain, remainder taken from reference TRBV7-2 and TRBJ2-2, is GAGVSQSPSNKVTEKGKDVELRCDPISGHTALYWYRQSLGQGLEFLIYFQGNSAPDKSGLPSDRFSAERTGGSVSTLTIQRTQQEDSAVYLCASTHDRAGELFFGEGSRLTVL.

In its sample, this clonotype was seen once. The DNA for the CDR3 is TGTGCCATCAGTTATTTACAGGAAAACACTGAAGCTTTCTTT. Its translation: CAISYLQENTEAFF. The chain has TRBV10-3 and TRBJ1-1; D is perhaps TRBD1 (5 bases). From germline, CDR1 is ENHRY and CDR2 SYGVKD. This CDR3 contains 14 residues. V lost 5 bases, J lost 2 bases, and 12 bases lay in between.

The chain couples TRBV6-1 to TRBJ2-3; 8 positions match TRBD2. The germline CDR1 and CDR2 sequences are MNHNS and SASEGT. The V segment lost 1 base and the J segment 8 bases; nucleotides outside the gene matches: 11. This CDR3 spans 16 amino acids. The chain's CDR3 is CASSEVRAGGRRTQYF. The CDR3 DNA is TGTGCCAGCAGTGAAGTTAGGGCGGGAGGAAGGCGTACGCAGTATTTT.

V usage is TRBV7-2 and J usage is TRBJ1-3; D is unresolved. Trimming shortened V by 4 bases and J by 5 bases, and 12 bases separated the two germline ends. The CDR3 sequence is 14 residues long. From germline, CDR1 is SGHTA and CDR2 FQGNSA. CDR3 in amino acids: CASSSPGIRNTIYF. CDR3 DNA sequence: TGTGCCAGCAGCTCCCCTGGGATTAGAAACACCATATATTTT.

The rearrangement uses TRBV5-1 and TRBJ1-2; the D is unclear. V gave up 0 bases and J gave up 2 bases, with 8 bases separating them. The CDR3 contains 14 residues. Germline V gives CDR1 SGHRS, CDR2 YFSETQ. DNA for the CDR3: TGCGCCAGCAGCTTGGCCCCCCCCAACTATGGCTACACCTTC. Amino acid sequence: CASSLAPPNYGYTF.

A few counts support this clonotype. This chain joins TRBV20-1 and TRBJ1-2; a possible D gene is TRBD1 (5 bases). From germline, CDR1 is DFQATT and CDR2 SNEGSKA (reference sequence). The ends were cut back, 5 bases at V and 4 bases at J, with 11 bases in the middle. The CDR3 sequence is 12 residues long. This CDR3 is CSAWDGSYGYTF. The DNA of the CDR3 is TGCAGTGCTTGGGACGGAAGCTATGGCTACACCTTC.

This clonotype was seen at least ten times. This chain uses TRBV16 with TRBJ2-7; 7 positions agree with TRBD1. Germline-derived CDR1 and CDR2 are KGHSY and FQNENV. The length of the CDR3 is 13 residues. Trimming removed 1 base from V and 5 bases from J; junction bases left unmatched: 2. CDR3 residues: CASSQLGTDEQYF. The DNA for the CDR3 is TGTGCCAGCAGCCAATTGGGGACAGACGAGCAGTACTTC.

This CDR3 is CASSWSGEYIDNEQFF. CDR3 nucleotides: TGTGCCAGCAGCTGGTCCGGAGAGTATATCGACAATGAGCAGTTCTTC. This chain links TRBV7-3 with TRBJ2-1; the D is unclear. Trimming left V 4 bases short and J 5 bases short, with 18 bases between. From germline, CDR1 is SGHTA and CDR2 FQGTGA. The CDR3 extends over 16 amino acids.

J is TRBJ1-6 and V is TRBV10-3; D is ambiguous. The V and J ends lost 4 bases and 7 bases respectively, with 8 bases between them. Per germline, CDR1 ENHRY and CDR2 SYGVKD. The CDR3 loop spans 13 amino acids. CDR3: CAISAMGNSPLHF. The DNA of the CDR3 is TGTGCCATCAGTGCAATGGGAAATTCACCCCTCCACTTT.

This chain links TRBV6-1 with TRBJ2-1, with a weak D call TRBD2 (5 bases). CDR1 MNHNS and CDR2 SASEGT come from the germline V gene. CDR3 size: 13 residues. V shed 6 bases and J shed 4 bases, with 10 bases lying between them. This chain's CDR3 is CASRGLPYNEQFF. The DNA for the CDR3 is TGTGCCAGCAGAGGACTTCCGTACAATGAGCAGTTCTTC.

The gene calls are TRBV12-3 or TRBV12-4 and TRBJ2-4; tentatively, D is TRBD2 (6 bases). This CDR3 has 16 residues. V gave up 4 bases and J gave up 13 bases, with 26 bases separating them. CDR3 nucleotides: TGTGCCAGCAGTTCGACAGAGCGGGCCCACAAAGGGGAGCAGTACTTC. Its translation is CASSSTERAHKGEQYF.

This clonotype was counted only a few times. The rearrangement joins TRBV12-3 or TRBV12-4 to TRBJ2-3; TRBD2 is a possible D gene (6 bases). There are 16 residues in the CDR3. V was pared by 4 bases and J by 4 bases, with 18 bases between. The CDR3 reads CASSSVWWGVADTQYF. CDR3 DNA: TGTGCCAGCAGTTCGGTCTGGTGGGGGGTTGCAGATACGCAGTATTTT.

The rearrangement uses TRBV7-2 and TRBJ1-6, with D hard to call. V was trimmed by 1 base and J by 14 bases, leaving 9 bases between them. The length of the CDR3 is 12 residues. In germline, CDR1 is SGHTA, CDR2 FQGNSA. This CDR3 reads CASSLVPPTLHF. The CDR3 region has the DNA TGTGCCAGCAGCTTAGTTCCACCAACCCTCCACTTT.

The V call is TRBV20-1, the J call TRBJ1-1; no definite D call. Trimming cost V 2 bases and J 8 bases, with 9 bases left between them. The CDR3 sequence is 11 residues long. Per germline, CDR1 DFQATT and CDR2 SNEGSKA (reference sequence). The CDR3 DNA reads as TGCAGTGCTAGATCGCTGCGGGAAGCTTTCTTT. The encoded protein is CSARSLREAFF.

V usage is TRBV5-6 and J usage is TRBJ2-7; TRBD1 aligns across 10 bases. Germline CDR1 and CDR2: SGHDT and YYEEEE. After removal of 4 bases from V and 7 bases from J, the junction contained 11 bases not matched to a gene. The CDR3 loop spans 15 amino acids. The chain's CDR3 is CASSAIRDRGSEQYF. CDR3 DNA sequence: TGTGCCAGCAGCGCTATCCGGGACAGGGGTTCGGAGCAGTACTTC.

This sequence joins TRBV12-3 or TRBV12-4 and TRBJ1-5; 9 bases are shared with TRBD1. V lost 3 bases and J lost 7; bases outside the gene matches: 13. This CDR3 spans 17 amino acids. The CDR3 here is CASSFPDRTGVQQPQHF. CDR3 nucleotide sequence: TGTGCCAGCAGTTTCCCAGATCGGACAGGGGTGCAACAGCCCCAGCATTTT.

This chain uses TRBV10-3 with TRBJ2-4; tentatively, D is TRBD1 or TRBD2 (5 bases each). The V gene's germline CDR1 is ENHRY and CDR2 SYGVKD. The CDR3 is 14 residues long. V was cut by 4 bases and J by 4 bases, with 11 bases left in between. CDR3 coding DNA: TGTGCCATCAGTGGAAGGGACGGGAAAAACATTCAGTACTTC. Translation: CAISGRDGKNIQYF.

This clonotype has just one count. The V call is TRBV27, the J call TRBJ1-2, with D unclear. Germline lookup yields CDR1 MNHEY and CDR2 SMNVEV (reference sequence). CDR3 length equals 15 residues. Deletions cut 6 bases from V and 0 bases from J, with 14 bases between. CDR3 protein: CASRPRGITNYGYTF. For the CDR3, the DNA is TGTGCCAGCAGACCCCGCGGCATCACTAACTATGGCTACACCTTC.

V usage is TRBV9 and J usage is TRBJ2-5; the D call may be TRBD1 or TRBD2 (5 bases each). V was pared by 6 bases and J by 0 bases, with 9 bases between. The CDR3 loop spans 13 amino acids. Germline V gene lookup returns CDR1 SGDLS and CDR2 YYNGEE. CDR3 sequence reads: CASNGANQETQYF. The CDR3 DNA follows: TGTGCCAGCAACGGGGCCAACCAAGAGACCCAGTACTTC.

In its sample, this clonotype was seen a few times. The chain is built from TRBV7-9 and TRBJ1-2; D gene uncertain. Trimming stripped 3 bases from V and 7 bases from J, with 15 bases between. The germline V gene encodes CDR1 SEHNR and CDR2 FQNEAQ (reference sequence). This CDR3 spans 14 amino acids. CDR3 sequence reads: CASSLRPTEFGYTF. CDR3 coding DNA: TGTGCCAGCAGCTTGAGACCTACTGAGTTTGGCTACACCTTC.

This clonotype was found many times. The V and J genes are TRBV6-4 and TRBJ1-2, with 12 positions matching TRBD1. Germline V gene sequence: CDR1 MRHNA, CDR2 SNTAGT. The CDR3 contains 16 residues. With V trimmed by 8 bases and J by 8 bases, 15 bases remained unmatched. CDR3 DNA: TGTGCCAGCTGCTTAACGACCGGGACAGGGGGCACCGGCTACACCTTC. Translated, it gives CASCLTTGTGGTGYTF.

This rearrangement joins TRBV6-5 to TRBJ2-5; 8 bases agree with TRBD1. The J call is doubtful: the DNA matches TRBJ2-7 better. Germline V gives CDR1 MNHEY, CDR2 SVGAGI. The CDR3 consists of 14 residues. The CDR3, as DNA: TGTGCCAGCAGTTGGACGGGACAGGTCTACGAGCAGTACTTC. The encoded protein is CASSWTGQVYEQYF.